The 5 T cell receptor beta chains reported below all come from one sample, sequenced in a study of T cell responses to AZD1222 COVID-19 vaccine. TCRdb's copy holds only in-frame clones and misses some; the assay was immunoSEQ multiplex PCR. This table has over 200,000 clones, approximately 94% appearing once. Sample: peripheral blood, taken 28 days after the second dose of the MenACWY control vaccine. These receptors all come from an adult who received the MenACWY meningococcal vaccine as a control.

CDR3 nucleotide sequence: TGCAGCGTTGGACTAAAGTTGGGCGGGGAGCTGTTTTTT. Protein sequence: CSVGLKLGGELFF. V is TRBV29-1 and J is TRBJ2-2; D is possibly TRBD2 (5 bases). CDR1 is SQVTM and CDR2 is ANQGSEA in the germline V gene. Trimming removed 4 bases at V and 7 bases at J, with 13 bases between. The CDR3 loop spans 13 amino acids.

V gene TRBV6-5 combines with J gene TRBJ1-6; D not certain. Germline V CDR1 and CDR2: MNHEY, SVGAGI. With 3 bases removed from V and 4 bases from J, the gap between germline ends came to 7 bases. The CDR3 sequence is 14 residues long. The CDR3 here is CASSYQIYNSPLHF. In DNA form, the CDR3 reads TGTGCCAGCAGTTATCAGATTTATAATTCACCCCTCCACTTT.

The rearrangement uses TRBV27 and TRBJ2-7, with a weak D call TRBD1 (6 bases). The CDR3 sequence is 15 residues long. The germline V gene encodes CDR1 MNHEY and CDR2 SMNVEV (reference sequence). V was pared by 4 bases and J by 3 bases, with 16 bases between. Here the CDR3 DNA reads TGTGCCAGCAGTTCCGCACTGGACAGCCGCTACGAGCAGTACTTC. Translation gives CASSSALDSRYEQYF.

The rearrangement joins TRBV7-9 to TRBJ2-7, with TRBD1 matching 9 bases. Trimming at V came to 5 bases and at J to 3 bases, leaving 2 bases not matched to a gene. The CDR3 spans 13 residues. CDR1 is SEHNR and CDR2 is FQNEAQ in the germline V gene (reference sequence). In nucleotides, the CDR3 is TGTGCCAGCAGCCCGGGACAGGGCTACGAGCAGTACTTC. This sequence encodes CASSPGQGYEQYF.

The chain combines TRBV28 with TRBJ1-3; no clear D. Between the trimmed V and J ends, which lost 4 bases and 4 bases, there was a span of 5 bases. This CDR3 comprises 12 residues. Per germline, CDR1 MDHEN and CDR2 SYDVKM. The CDR3 region has the DNA TGTGCCAGCAGTTCCCAGGGAAACACCATATATTTT. This translates into CASSSQGNTIYF.